This entry concerns a single T cell receptor (beta chain). Its antigen remains unknown. This sample stems from a study of response to subunit inactivated influenza vaccine. Overall study results and limits: Each seasonal influenza vaccination recruits few new T cells, the authors suggested.

TCRdb reprocessed the RT-PCR reads via MiXCR and lists one record per CDR3 protein. In the table there are 500,000 to 600,000 distinct CDR3 sequences, 10% to 15% of which are singletons. V was shortened by 7 bases and J by 0 bases, with 11 bases between the two germline ends. Germline V gene lookup returns CDR1 LNHDA and CDR2 SQIVND (reference sequence). The CDR3 is 14 residues long. This sample comprised PBMCs from blood, obtained on the day of vaccination. The receptor was derived from a middle-aged man who received an inactivated influenza vaccine. This sequence joins TRBV19 and TRBJ2-3; the D is unclear. The DNA for the CDR3 is TGTGCCAGTAAGGAAGCGTCTAGCACAGATACGCAGTATTTT. Its translation: CASKEASSTDTQYF.